This T cell receptor (beta chain) was recovered during a study of response to subunit inactivated influenza vaccine. Study results and limitations: Authors suggested seasonal influenza vaccinations each recruit few new T cells.

This clonotype was found a few times. As yet, its antigen is unknown. J gave up 6 bases and V 6 bases, and 4 bases lay outside the gene matches. The CDR3 consists of 14 residues. Germline loops: CDR1 SGHRS, CDR2 YFSETQ. TCRdb reprocessed the RT-PCR reads via MiXCR and lists one record per CDR3 protein. The sample lists around 580,000 distinct CDR3 sequences; around 15% were seen once. Specimen: PBMCs from blood, collected about 12 days after vaccination. The chain recombines TRBV5-1 with TRBJ2-1, with 12 bases fitting TRBD1. This clonotype was sampled from a man aged 50 to 59 who received an inactivated influenza vaccine. Here the CDR3 reads CASIGTGGLNEQFF. DNA for the CDR3: TGCGCCAGCATCGGGACAGGGGGCCTCAATGAGCAGTTCTTC.